This T cell receptor (beta chain) stems from a study of T cells in localized non-small cell lung cancer. Some clones are missing from TCRdb's copy, which holds only in-frame ones; the method was immunoSEQ multiplex PCR. The table includes roughly 24,000 clones, 65% to 85% detected once. Trimming pared 1 base from V and 2 bases from J, leaving 10 bases between. There are 15 residues in the CDR3. CDR1 is SEHNR, CDR2 FQNEAQ, per germline (reference sequence). The sequence was obtained from a man between 40 and 75 years old with stage III squamous cell lung carcinoma. The material was peripheral blood, obtained before any cancer treatment. The V gene is TRBV7-9, the J gene TRBJ2-3; D is possibly TRBD2 (5 bases). CDR3 in amino acids: CASSLGGRDTDTQYF. Written as DNA, the CDR3 is TGTGCCAGCAGCTTAGGAGGGAGAGACACAGATACGCAGTATTTT.